This paragraph reports one T cell receptor (beta chain). Its antigen is still unknown. Other DNA variants within this sample encode the same CDR3. The data were obtained in a study of shared clonotypes between healthy human individuals. Overall study context: The people who gave samples were two women and a few men aged 18 to 49.

CD45RO negativity and positive selection for CCR7 defined naive CD8 cells, a population that excluded terminally differentiated effector memory CD45RA+ cells. Donors, healthy HIV-negative adults, lacked recent acute infections or vaccinations. The repertoire was sequenced with immunoSEQ multiplex PCR; TCRdb's copy has only in-frame clones and lacks some. The table records around 1,900,000 clones, 80% to 95% of them present only once. V lost 1 base and J 6 bases, leaving 5 bases between the germline ends. CDR1 and CDR2 from the germline V gene are SGHRS and YFSETQ. The CDR3 totals 11 residues. Findings of the study overall: Enrolling few donors narrowed the genetic and exposure-history diversity that was represented. Even with large depth, rarefaction showed that sorted-subset sequencing was incomplete.

The chain links TRBV5-1 to TRBJ2-7; D gene ambiguous. Sequencing used naive CD8+ T cells from PBMCs. The sequence derives from a man younger than 35 in good health. Some clones in this sample may be carry-over from other donors' samples. The CDR3 loop is CASSLLGEQYF. The CDR3, as DNA: TGCGCCAGCAGCTTGTTAGGCGAGCAGTACTTC.